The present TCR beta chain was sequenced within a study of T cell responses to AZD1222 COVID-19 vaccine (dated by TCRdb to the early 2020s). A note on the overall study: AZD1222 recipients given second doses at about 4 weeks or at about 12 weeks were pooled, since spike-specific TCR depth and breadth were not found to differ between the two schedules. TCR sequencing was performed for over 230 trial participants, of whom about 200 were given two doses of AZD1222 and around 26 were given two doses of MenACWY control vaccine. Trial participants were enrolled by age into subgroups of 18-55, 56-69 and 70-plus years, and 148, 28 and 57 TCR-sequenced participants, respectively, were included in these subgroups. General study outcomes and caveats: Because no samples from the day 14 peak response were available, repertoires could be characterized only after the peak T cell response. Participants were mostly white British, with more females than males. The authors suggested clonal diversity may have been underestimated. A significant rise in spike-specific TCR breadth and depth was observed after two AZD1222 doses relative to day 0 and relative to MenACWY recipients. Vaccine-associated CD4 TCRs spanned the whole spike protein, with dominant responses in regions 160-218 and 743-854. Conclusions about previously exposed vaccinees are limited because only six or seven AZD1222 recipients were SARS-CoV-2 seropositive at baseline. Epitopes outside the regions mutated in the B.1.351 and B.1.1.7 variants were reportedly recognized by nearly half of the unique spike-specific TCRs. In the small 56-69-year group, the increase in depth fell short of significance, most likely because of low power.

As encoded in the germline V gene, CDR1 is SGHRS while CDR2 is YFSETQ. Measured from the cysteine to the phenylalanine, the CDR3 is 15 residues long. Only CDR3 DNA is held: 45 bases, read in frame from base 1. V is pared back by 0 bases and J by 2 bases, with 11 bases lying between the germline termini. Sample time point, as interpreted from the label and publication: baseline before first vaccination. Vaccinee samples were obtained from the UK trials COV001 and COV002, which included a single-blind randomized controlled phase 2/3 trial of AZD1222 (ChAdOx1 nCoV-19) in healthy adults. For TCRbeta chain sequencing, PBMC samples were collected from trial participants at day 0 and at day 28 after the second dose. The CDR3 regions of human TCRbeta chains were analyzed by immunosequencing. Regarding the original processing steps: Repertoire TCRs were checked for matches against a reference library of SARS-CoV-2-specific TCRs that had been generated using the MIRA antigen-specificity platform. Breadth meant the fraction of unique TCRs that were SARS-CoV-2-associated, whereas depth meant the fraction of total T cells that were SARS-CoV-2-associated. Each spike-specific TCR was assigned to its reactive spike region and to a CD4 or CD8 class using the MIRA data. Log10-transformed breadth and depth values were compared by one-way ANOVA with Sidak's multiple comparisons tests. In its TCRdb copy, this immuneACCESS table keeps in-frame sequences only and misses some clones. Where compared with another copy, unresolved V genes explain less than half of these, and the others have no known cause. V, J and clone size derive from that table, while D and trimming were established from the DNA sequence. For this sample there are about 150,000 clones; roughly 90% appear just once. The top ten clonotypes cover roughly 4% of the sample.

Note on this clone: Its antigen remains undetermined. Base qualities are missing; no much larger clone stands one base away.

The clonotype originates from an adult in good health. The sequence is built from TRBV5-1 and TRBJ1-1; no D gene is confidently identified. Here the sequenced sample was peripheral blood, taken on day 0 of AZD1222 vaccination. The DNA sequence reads TGCGCCAGCAGCTTGGAGGCCCAGCTTAACACTGAAGCTTTCTTT. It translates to CASSLEAQLNTEAFF.